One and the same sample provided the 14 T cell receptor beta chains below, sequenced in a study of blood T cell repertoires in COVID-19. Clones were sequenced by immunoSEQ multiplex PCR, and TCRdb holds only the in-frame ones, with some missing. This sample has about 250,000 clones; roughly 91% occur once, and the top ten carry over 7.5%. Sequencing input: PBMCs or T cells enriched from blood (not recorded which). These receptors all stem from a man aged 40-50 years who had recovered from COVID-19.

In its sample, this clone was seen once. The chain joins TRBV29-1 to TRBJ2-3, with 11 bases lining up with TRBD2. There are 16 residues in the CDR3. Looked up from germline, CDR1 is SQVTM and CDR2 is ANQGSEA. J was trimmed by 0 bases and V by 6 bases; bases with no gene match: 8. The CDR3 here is CSVPRLAGGSTDTQYF. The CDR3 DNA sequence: TGCAGCGTCCCAAGATTAGCGGGAGGGAGCACAGATACGCAGTATTTT.

For the CDR3, the DNA is TGTGCCAGCAGGGGGGACAGGCGCGCGGGCTACACCTTC. This translates into CASRGDRRAGYTF. V and J are TRBV2 and TRBJ1-2; 8 nucleotides line up with TRBD1. This CDR3 has 13 amino acids. From germline, CDR1 is SNHLY and CDR2 FYNNEI. V was pared by 6 bases and J by 8 bases, with 8 bases of the junction left unmatched.

CDR3: CASSWAGEETQYF. CDR3 DNA sequence: TGTGCCAGCAGTTGGGCAGGGGAAGAGACCCAGTACTTC. This sequence joins TRBV12-3 or TRBV12-4 and TRBJ2-5; a weak D match, TRBD1 (6 bases). V was shortened by 4 bases and J by 3 bases, with 9 bases between the two germline ends. The CDR3 sequence is 13 residues long.

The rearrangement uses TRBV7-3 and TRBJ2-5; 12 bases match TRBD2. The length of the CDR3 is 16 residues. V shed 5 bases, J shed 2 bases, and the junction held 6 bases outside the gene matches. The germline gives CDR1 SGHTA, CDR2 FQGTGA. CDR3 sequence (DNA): TGTGCCAGCAGCACCGGACTAGCGGGGTATCAAGAGACCCAGTACTTC. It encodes CASSTGLAGYQETQYF.

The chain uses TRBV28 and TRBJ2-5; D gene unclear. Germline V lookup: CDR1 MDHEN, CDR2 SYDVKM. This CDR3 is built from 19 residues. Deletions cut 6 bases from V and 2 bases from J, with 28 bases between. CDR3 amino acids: CASSAFFNVASTSQETQYF. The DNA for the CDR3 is TGTGCCAGCAGCGCTTTTTTTAATGTGGCATCCACATCTCAAGAGACCCAGTACTTC.

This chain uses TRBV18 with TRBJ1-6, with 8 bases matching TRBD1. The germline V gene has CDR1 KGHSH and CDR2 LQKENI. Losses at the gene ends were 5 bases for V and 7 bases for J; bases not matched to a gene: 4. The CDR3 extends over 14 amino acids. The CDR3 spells CASSEGQENSPLHF. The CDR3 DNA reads TGTGCCAGCTCAGAGGGACAGGAAAATTCACCCCTCCACTTT.

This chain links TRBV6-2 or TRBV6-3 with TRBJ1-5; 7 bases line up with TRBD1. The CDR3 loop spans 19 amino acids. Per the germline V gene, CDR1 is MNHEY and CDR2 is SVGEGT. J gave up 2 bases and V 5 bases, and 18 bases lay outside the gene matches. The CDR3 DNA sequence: TGTGCCAGCAGTCCCCCCGGGACAGAGAGACCAAGCGGCAATCAGCCCCAGCATTTT. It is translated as CASSPPGTERPSGNQPQHF.

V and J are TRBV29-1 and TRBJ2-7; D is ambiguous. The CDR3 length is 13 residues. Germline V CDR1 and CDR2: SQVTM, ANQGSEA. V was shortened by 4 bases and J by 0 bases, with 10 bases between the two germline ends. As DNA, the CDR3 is TGCAGCGTTGGCTGGGCCTCCTCCTACGAGCAGTACTTC. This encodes CSVGWASSYEQYF.

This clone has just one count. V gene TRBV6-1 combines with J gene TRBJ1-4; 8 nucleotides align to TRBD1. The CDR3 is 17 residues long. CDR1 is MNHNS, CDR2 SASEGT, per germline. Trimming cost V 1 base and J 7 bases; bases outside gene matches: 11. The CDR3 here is CASSEGQGAVASEKLFF. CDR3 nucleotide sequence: TGTGCCAGCAGTGAAGGCCAGGGGGCGGTGGCAAGTGAAAAACTGTTTTTT.

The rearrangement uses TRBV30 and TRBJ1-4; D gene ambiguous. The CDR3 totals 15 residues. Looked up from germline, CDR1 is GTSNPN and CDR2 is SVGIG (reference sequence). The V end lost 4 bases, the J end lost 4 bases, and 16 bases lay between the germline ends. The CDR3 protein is CAWTPRRGYNEKLFF. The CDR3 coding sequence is TGTGCCTGGACCCCCCGCAGAGGATATAATGAAAAACTGTTTTTT.

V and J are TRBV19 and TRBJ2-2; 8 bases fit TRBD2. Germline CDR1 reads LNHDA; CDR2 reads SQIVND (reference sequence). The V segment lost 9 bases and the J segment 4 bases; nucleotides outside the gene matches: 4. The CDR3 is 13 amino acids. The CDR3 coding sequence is TGTGCCAGCCGCACTAGCGGCACCGGGGAGCTGTTTTTT. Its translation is CASRTSGTGELFF.

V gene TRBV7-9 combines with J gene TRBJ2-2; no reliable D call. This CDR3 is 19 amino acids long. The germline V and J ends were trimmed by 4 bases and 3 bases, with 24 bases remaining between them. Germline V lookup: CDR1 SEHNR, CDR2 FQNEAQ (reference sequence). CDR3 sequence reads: CASSSTFPGLAGYTGELFF. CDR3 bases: TGTGCCAGCAGCTCCACCTTCCCCGGCCTCGCCGGGTACACCGGGGAGCTGTTTTTT.

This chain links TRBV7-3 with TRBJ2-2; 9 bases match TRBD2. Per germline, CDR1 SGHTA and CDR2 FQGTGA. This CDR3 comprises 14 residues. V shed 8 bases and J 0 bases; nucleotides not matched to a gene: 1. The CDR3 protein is CASRLAANTGELFF. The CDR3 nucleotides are TGTGCCAGCCGACTAGCGGCGAACACCGGGGAGCTGTTTTTT.

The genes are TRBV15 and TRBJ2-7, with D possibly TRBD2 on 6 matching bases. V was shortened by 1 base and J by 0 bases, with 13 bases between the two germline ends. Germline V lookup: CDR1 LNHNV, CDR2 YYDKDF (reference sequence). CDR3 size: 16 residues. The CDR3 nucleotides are TGTGCCACCAGCAGAGGGCTAGCGCCGAGCTCCTACGAGCAGTACTTC. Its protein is CATSRGLAPSSYEQYF. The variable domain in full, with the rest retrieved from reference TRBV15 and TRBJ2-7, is DAMVIQNPRYQVTQFGKPVTLSCSQTLNHNVMYWYQQKSSQAPKLLFHYYDKDFNNEADTPDNFQSRRPNTSFCFLDIRSPGLGDTAMYLCATSRGLAPSSYEQYFGPGTRLTVT.